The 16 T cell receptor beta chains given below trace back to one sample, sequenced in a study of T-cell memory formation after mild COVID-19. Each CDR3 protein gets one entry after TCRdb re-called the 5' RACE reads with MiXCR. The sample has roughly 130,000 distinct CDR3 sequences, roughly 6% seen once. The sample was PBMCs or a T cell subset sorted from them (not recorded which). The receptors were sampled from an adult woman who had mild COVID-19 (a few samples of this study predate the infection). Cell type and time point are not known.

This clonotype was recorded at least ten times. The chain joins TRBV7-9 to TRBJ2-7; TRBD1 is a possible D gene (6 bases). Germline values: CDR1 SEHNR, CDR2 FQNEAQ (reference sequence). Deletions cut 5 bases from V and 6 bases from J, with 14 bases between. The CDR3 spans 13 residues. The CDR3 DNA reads TGTGCCAGCAGCAGAACAGGGTTATCCGAGCAGTACTTC. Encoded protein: CASSRTGLSEQYF.

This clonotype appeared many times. The chain's CDR3 is CASSLIVGTGVPRPTDTQYF. The CDR3 DNA reads as TGTGCCAGCAGCTTAATTGTCGGGACAGGGGTCCCTCGCCCTACAGATACGCAGTATTTT. V usage is TRBV7-6 and J usage is TRBJ2-3; 10 nucleotides match TRBD1. Germline loops: CDR1 SGHVS, CDR2 FNYEAQ. The CDR3 sequence is 20 residues long. Trimming at V came to 2 bases and at J to 3 bases, leaving 17 bases not matched to a gene.

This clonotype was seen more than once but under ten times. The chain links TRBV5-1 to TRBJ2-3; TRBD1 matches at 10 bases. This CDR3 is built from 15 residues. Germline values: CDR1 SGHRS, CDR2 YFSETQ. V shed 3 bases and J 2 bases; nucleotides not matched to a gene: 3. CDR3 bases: TGCGCCAGCAGCTCCGGGACAGGGGACACAGATACGCAGTATTTT. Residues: CASSSGTGDTDTQYF.

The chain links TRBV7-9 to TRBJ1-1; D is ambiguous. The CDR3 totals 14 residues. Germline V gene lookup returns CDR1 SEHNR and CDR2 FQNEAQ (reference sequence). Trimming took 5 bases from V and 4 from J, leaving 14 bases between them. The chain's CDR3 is CASSARREVTEAFF. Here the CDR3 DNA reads TGTGCCAGCAGCGCCCGTAGGGAAGTCACTGAAGCTTTCTTT.

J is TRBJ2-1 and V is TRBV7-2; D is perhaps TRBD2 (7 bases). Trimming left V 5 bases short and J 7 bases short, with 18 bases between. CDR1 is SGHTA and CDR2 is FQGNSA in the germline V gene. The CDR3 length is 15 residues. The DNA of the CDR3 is TGTGCCAGCAGCACTGTAAGGGGGAGGGCGAATGAGCAGTTCTTC. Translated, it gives CASSTVRGRANEQFF.

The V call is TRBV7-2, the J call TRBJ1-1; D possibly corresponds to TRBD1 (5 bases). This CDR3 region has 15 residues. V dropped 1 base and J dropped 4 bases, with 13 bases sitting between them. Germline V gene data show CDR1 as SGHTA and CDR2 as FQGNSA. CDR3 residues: CASSLEAQGGTEAFF. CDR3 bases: TGTGCCAGCAGCTTAGAGGCGCAGGGCGGCACTGAAGCTTTCTTT.

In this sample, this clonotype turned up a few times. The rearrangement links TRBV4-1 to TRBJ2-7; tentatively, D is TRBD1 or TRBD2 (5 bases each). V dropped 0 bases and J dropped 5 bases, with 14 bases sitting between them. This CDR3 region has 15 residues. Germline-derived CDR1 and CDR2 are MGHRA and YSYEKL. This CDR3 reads CASSQDPQGANEQYF. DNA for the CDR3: TGCGCCAGCAGCCAAGACCCCCAGGGAGCGAACGAGCAGTACTTC.

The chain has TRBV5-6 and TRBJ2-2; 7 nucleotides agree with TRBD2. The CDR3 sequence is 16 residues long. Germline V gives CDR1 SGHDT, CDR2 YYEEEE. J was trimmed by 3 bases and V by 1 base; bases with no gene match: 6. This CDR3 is CASSLIVGGYTGELFF. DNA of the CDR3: TGTGCCAGCAGCTTGATTGTCGGGGGGTACACCGGGGAGCTGTTTTTT.

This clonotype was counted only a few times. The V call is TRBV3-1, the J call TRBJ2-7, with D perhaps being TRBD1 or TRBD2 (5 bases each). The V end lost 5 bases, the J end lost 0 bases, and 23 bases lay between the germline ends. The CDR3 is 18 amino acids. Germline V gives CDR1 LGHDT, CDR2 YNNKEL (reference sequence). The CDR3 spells CASSVSALGRWRSYEQYF. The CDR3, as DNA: TGTGCCAGCAGCGTCTCGGCCTTGGGACGTTGGCGCTCCTACGAGCAGTACTTC.

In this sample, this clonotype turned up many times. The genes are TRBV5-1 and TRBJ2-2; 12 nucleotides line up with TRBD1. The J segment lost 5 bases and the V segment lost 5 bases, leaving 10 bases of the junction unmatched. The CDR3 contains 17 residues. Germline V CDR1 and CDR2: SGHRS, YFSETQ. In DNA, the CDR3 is TGCGCCAGCAGTTCCGGGACAGGGGGCTTACGGACCGGGGAGCTGTTTTTT. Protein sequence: CASSSGTGGLRTGELFF.

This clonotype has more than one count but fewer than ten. The CDR3 coding sequence is TGCAGTGCTAGCCCAATTCCGGGACAGAGGATCAATGAGCAGTTCTTC. This translates into CSASPIPGQRINEQFF. This sequence joins TRBV20-1 and TRBJ2-1; 7 bases agree with TRBD1. Germline-derived CDR1 and CDR2 are DFQATT and SNEGSKA (reference sequence). The junction had 14 bases not matched to a gene; V was cut back by 3 bases and J by 6 bases. The CDR3 is made up of 16 amino acids.

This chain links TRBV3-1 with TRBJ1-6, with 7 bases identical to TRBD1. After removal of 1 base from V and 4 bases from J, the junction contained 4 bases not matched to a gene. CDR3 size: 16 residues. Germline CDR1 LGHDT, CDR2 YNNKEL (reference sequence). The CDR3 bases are TGTGCCAGCAGCCAAGTCTCGGGACAGTATAATTCACCCCTCCACTTT. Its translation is CASSQVSGQYNSPLHF.

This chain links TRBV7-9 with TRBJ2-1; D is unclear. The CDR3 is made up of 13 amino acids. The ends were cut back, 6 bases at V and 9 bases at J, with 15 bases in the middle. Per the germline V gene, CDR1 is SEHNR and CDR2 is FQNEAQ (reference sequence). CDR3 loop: CASSLNSVGEQFF. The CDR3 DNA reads TGTGCCAGCAGTTTAAACTCAGTGGGTGAGCAGTTCTTC. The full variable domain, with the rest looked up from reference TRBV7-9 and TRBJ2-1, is DTGVSQNPRHKITKRGQNVTFRCDPISEHNRLYWYRQTLGQGPEFLTYFQNEAQLEKSRLLSDRFSAERPKGSFSTLEIQRTEQGDSAMYLCASSLNSVGEQFFGPGTRLTVL.

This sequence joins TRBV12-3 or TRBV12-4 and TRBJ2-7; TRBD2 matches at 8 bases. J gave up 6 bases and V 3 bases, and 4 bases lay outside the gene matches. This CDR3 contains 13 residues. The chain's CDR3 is CASSFRGGREQYF. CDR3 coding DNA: TGTGCCAGCAGTTTCCGGGGGGGCCGCGAGCAGTACTTC.

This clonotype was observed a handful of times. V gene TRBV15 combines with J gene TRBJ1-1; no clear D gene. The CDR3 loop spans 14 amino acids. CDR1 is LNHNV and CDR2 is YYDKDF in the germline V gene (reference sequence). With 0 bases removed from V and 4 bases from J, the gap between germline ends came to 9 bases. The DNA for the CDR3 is TGTGCCACCAGCAGAGATGGGGTCGGCACTGAAGCTTTCTTT. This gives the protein CATSRDGVGTEAFF. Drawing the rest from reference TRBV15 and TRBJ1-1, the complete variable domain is DAMVIQNPRYQVTQFGKPVTLSCSQTLNHNVMYWYQQKSSQAPKLLFHYYDKDFNNEADTPDNFQSRRPNTSFCFLDIRSPGLGDTAMYLCATSRDGVGTEAFFGQGTRLTVV.

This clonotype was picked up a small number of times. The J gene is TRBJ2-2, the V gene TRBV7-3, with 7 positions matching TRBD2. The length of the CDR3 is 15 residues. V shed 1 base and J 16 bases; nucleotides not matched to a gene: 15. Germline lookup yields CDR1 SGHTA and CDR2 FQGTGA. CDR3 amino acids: CASSLRPRFSPGGFF. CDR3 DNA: TGTGCCAGCAGCTTAAGGCCTAGATTCTCACCGGGAGGGTTTTTT.